These 21 T cell receptor beta chains came from one sample sequenced in a study of cytomegalovirus exposure and HLA in healthy donors. Vbeta (60) and Jbeta (13) primers were used in the PCR. This table comes from immunoSEQ multiplex PCR, and its TCRdb copy is limited to in-frame clones, with some not included. The sample holds under 200,000 clones, roughly 77% seen once. Sequencing was performed on PBMCs. The source is a woman aged 18-30 years in good health and CMV-seronegative.

This clone was seen a handful of times. The chain recombines TRBV6-5 with TRBJ1-2; TRBD1 agrees at 7 bases. The CDR3 is 13 amino acids. Germline V gene sequence: CDR1 MNHEY, CDR2 SVGAGI. Unmatched junction bases numbered 5, after V lost 6 bases and J lost 4 bases. This chain's CDR3 is CASRRDSLYGYTF. The CDR3 region has the DNA TGTGCCAGCAGGCGGGACAGCCTCTATGGCTACACCTTC.

The chain uses TRBV7-3 and TRBJ1-1; tentative D call: TRBD1 (5 bases). The CDR3 spans 16 residues. V dropped 5 bases and J dropped 1 base, with 17 bases sitting between them. Germline assignment: CDR1 SGHTA and CDR2 FQGTGA. The CDR3 region is CASSPVAGPRNTEAFF. The CDR3 DNA reads TGTGCCAGCAGCCCCGTAGCAGGGCCTCGGAACACTGAAGCTTTCTTT.

Notes on this clone: The junction does not match germline at one end; this may be a read error. V gene TRBV5-1 combines with J gene TRBJ1-2; TRBD1 matches at 8 bases. Germline loops: CDR1 SGHRS, CDR2 YFSETQ. The CDR3 length is 16 residues. CDR3 sequence reads: CASNLDGTGSLNGYTF. The CDR3 DNA follows: TGCGCCAGCAACTTGGACGGGACAGGAAGTTTAAATGGCTACACCTTC.

The genes are TRBV4-1 and TRBJ1-4, with a tentative D call TRBD1 (5 bases). Trimming left V 1 base short and J 8 bases short, with 14 bases between. The germline CDR1 and CDR2 sequences are MGHRA and YSYEKL. This CDR3 region has 15 residues. CDR3 loop: CASSQVGGVGEKLFF. DNA of the CDR3: TGCGCCAGCAGCCAAGTCGGAGGGGTCGGAGAAAAACTGTTTTTT.

The gene calls are TRBV5-1 and TRBJ2-3; D might be TRBD2 (5 bases). This CDR3 is 15 amino acids long. CDR1 SGHRS and CDR2 YFSETQ come from the germline V gene. Trimming shortened V by 4 bases and J by 0 bases, and 12 bases separated the two germline ends. The CDR3 nucleotides read TGCGCCAGCAGCCCGGACGGGATAAGCACAGATACGCAGTATTTT. Its translation: CASSPDGISTDTQYF.

The rearrangement links TRBV4-1 to TRBJ2-5, with no clear D. TRBJ2-7 matches the DNA end more closely, so the J call is doubtful. This CDR3 is 15 amino acids long. The germline gives CDR1 MGHRA, CDR2 YSYEKL. The CDR3 nucleotides are TGCGCCAGCAGCCAAGATCGGGTGGGTTTGTACGAGCAGTACTTC. Translating it yields CASSQDRVGLYEQYF.

The chain is built from TRBV19 and TRBJ1-3; unclear D gene. The CDR3 totals 14 residues. Germline CDR1 reads LNHDA; CDR2 reads SQIVND (reference sequence). Trimming pared 3 bases from V and 1 base from J, leaving 7 bases between. The CDR3 is CASSIFQSGNTIYF. The CDR3 DNA follows: TGTGCCAGTAGTATCTTTCAGTCTGGAAACACCATATATTTT.

DNA of the CDR3: TGCGCCAGCAGTGAGGCCCGGGACGAGCAGTACTTC. Encoded protein: CASSEARDEQYF. The chain uses TRBV10-1 and TRBJ2-7; no reliable D call. The CDR3 runs to 12 residues. Germline CDR1 and CDR2: WNHNN and SYGVQD (reference sequence). The V gene lost 2 bases and the J gene lost 5 bases, with 7 bases spanning the gap.

The count of this clone is one. The rearrangement links TRBV18 to TRBJ1-1; the D is unclear. V was pared by 3 bases and J by 1 base, with 9 bases between. The CDR3 sequence is 14 residues long. Germline V CDR1 and CDR2: KGHSH, LQKENI. This chain's CDR3 is CASSPRGENTEAFF. CDR3 DNA sequence: TGTGCCAGCTCACCCCGCGGGGAGAACACTGAAGCTTTCTTT.

The J gene is TRBJ2-4, the V gene TRBV4-2; TRBD1 aligns across 7 bases. Trimming at V came to 1 base and at J to 8 bases, leaving 2 bases not matched to a gene. This CDR3 spans 13 amino acids. CDR1 is LGHNA, CDR2 YNFKEQ, per germline. This chain's CDR3 is CASSQGQGHIQYF. CDR3 in DNA: TGTGCCAGCAGCCAAGGACAGGGCCACATTCAGTACTTC.

J is TRBJ2-3 and V is TRBV10-3; 14 bases align to TRBD2. The CDR3 is made up of 17 amino acids. CDR1 ENHRY and CDR2 SYGVKD come from the germline V gene. Trimming at V came to 3 bases and at J to 4 bases, leaving 6 bases not matched to a gene. Here the CDR3 reads CAISDGTSGSPPDTQYF. CDR3 bases: TGTGCCATCAGTGACGGGACTAGCGGGAGTCCCCCAGATACGCAGTATTTT.

The V call is TRBV6-1, the J call TRBJ1-1; no firm D call. Trimming took off 2 bases at V and 2 bases at J, with 12 bases between the two ends. The CDR3 length is 15 residues. The germline V gene has CDR1 MNHNS and CDR2 SASEGT. CDR3 coding DNA: TGTGCCAGCAGTGAATCTTACGCGGGAAACACTGAAGCTTTCTTT. Translation gives CASSESYAGNTEAFF.

The rearrangement joins TRBV6-6 to TRBJ1-1; 12 positions agree with TRBD1. This CDR3 is 15 amino acids long. The V gene end was trimmed by 2 bases and the J gene end by 7 bases; junction bases not matched to a gene: 5. Germline V CDR1 and CDR2: MNHNY, SVGAGI (reference sequence). The CDR3: CASSYGTGGLGEAFF. The CDR3 DNA reads as TGTGCCAGCAGTTACGGGACAGGGGGCCTAGGTGAAGCTTTCTTT.

The rearrangement uses TRBV27 and TRBJ2-1; D might be TRBD2 (7 bases). The CDR3 length is 13 residues. The V and J ends lost 6 bases and 9 bases respectively, with 15 bases between them. Looked up from germline, CDR1 is MNHEY and CDR2 is SMNVEV (reference sequence). CDR3 protein: CASRLGRGGEQFF. The CDR3 DNA follows: TGTGCCAGCAGACTAGGAAGGGGGGGTGAGCAGTTCTTC.

This rearrangement joins TRBV7-9 to TRBJ2-7; 7 bases fit TRBD1. This CDR3 spans 14 amino acids. V gave up 5 bases and J gave up 0 bases; unmatched junction bases: 4. Germline CDR1 is SEHNR and CDR2 is FQNEAQ (reference sequence). DNA for the CDR3: TGTGCCAGCAGCCTTACAGGGGACTCCTACGAGCAGTACTTC. This gives the protein CASSLTGDSYEQYF.

The V call is TRBV7-9, the J call TRBJ2-3; the match to TRBD2 covers 7 bases. The V gene end was trimmed by 1 base and the J gene end by 3 bases; junction bases not matched to a gene: 13. From germline, CDR1 is SEHNR and CDR2 FQNEAQ (reference sequence). The CDR3 runs to 18 residues. In DNA, the CDR3 is TGTGCCAGCAGCTTAGTCCAGACGGGAGGCTTTAAGACAGATACGCAGTATTTT. Translation: CASSLVQTGGFKTDTQYF.

The V and J genes are TRBV5-1 and TRBJ1-6; TRBD1 might be the D (6 bases). Trimming left V 0 bases short and J 7 bases short, with 11 bases between. There are 15 residues in the CDR3. Germline V gene sequence: CDR1 SGHRS, CDR2 YFSETQ. The CDR3 here is CASSLDRALNSPLHF. The CDR3 DNA follows: TGCGCCAGCAGCTTGGACAGGGCTTTAAATTCACCCCTCCACTTT.

This clone has just a few counts. The gene calls are TRBV21-1 and TRBJ1-4; the table's D call, TRBD1, was not checked against the DNA. TRBV21-1 is given as a pseudogene. The CDR3 consists of 16 residues. CDR3 DNA: TGTGCCAGTATTGAGGGGGAGTTGGAGTTAGAAGAAAAACTGTTTTTT. It encodes CASIEGELELEEKLFF.

This chain joins TRBV28 and TRBJ2-1, with D maybe TRBD1 (6 bases). Trimming removed 6 bases from V and 4 bases from J, with 22 bases in between. The CDR3 length is 17 residues. Germline V lookup: CDR1 MDHEN, CDR2 SYDVKM. CDR3 in amino acids: CASRGLAPDRRYNEQFF. The CDR3 DNA reads TGTGCCAGCAGAGGGCTAGCCCCTGACAGGAGGTACAATGAGCAGTTCTTC.

V and J are TRBV7-9 and TRBJ1-1; no firm D call. Looked up from germline, CDR1 is SEHNR and CDR2 is FQNEAQ (reference sequence). Between the trimmed V and J ends, which lost 4 bases and 0 bases, there was a span of 15 bases. The CDR3 sequence is 16 residues long. The CDR3 nucleotides are TGTGCCAGCAGCTCTTACGTCCCGGGAGTGAACACTGAAGCTTTCTTT. Amino acids: CASSSYVPGVNTEAFF.

The V call is TRBV11-2, the J call TRBJ2-3, with 11 bases identical to TRBD2. The trim removed 4 bases at V and 4 bases at J, leaving 7 bases unmatched. Germline loops: CDR1 SGHAT, CDR2 FQNNGV. The CDR3 contains 16 residues. The CDR3 nucleotides are TGTGCCAGCAGCTCCAATAGCGGGAGGGCCTCAGATACGCAGTATTTT. Amino acid sequence: CASSSNSGRASDTQYF.